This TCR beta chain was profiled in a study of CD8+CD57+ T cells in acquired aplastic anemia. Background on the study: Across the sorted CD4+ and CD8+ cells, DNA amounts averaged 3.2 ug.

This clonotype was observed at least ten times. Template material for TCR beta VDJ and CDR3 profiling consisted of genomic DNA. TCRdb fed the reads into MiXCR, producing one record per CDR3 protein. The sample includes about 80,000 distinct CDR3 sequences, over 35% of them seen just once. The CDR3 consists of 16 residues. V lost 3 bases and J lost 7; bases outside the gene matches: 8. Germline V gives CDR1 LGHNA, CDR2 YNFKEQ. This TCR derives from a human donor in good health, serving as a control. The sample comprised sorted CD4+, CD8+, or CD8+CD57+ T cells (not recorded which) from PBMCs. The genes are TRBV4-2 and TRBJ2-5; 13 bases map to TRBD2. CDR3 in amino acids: CASSQEATSGGATQYF. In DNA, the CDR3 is TGTGCCAGCAGCCAGGAAGCCACTAGCGGGGGGGCGACCCAGTACTTC.